The rows below give T cell receptor beta chains drawn from one sample of a study of identical twins. TCRdb independently ran MiXCR on the 5' RACE reads; one entry per CDR3 protein. The sample holds under 250,000 distinct CDR3 sequences, about 7.5% seen once. Another study also made use of these data, one on yellow fever vaccine responses in identical twins.

Specimen: CD8+ T cells sorted from blood. The receptors derive from a woman aged 18 to 35 in good health. Both conserved end residues are part of each CDR3. Fields, in order: clone size, V gene, J gene, D gene, CDR3 protein, CDR3 DNA. A D gene is named only where the DNA matches it firmly. Only some rows state a clone size, as once, few, many or a class for expanded clones.

.	TRBV6-6	TRBJ2-7	TRBD2	CASGLDWREQYF	TGTGCCAGCGGACTAGATTGGCGCGAGCAGTACTTC
few	TRBV6-1	TRBJ1-2	.	CASSPGLGPRYGYTF	TGTGCCAGCAGTCCCGGGTTGGGCCCCCGCTATGGCTACACCTTC
few	TRBV5-1	TRBJ2-5	TRBD2	CASSGLAGVRETQYF	TGCGCCAGCTCCGGACTAGCGGGAGTTCGTGAGACCCAGTACTTC
many	TRBV27	TRBJ2-2	TRBD1	CASSSLRTGPSYGELFF	TGTGCCAGCAGTTCCTTACGGACAGGTCCCTCGTACGGGGAGCTGTTTTTT
.	TRBV14	TRBJ2-1	TRBD1	CASSQERTGLIGEQFF	TGTGCCAGCAGCCAAGAAAGGACAGGTTTGATCGGTGAGCAGTTCTTC
.	TRBV20-1	TRBJ2-6	.	CSATGVTSGANVLTF	TGCAGTGCTACCGGTGTGACTTCTGGGGCCAACGTCCTGACTTTC
few	TRBV4-1	TRBJ2-5	TRBD2	CASSQTERGAAQETQYF	TGCGCCAGCAGCCAAACAGAGCGGGGGGCCGCCCAAGAGACCCAGTACTTC
.	TRBV4-1	TRBJ2-1	.	CASSQRRGASYNEQFF	TGCGCCAGCAGCCAACGGAGAGGGGCATCTTACAATGAGCAGTTCTTC
.	TRBV28	TRBJ2-3	TRBD2	CASSNIGTSGYTDTQYF	TGTGCCAGCAGTAACATAGGAACTAGCGGCTACACAGATACGCAGTATTTT
few	TRBV20-1	TRBJ1-5	.	CSASEGGQPQHF	TGCAGTGCTAGTGAGGGGGGTCAGCCCCAGCATTTT
many	TRBV24-1	TRBJ2-2	TRBD1	CATSDLAQGDTGELFF	TGTGCCACCAGTGACTTGGCGCAGGGGGACACCGGGGAGCTGTTTTTT
few	TRBV12-3/TRBV12-4	TRBJ2-6	TRBD2	CASSLSGLAGGPGANVLTF	TGTGCCAGCAGTTTATCGGGGCTAGCGGGAGGGCCCGGGGCCAACGTCCTGACTTTC
.	TRBV5-1	TRBJ2-7	TRBD2	CASSSLASYEQYF	TGCGCCAGCAGCTCACTAGCGAGCTACGAGCAGTACTTC
few	TRBV5-1	TRBJ2-3	.	CASSLSGGAGPADTQYF	TGCGCCAGCAGCTTGTCAGGAGGGGCTGGTCCAGCAGATACGCAGTATTTT
many	TRBV7-3	TRBJ2-1	.	CASSLVPYNEQFF	TGTGCCAGCAGCTTGGTGCCCTACAATGAGCAGTTCTTC
many	TRBV15	TRBJ2-2	.	CATSRDMDRINTGELFF	TGTGCCACCAGCAGAGATATGGATCGGATTAACACCGGGGAGCTGTTTTTT
.	TRBV5-6	TRBJ2-2	.	CASSLRGRARTGELFF	TGTGCCAGCAGCTTACGGGGGAGAGCCCGCACCGGGGAGCTGTTTTTT
.	TRBV19	TRBJ1-1	.	CASSWRTEAFF	TGTGCCAGTAGTTGGCGGACTGAAGCTTTCTTT
.	TRBV6-2/TRBV6-3	TRBJ2-1	TRBD2	CASSGLAGVRKNEQFF	TGTGCCAGCAGTGGACTAGCGGGAGTACGGAAAAATGAGCAGTTCTTC
.	TRBV25-1	TRBJ2-2	.	CASSEVGQGRTGELFF	TGTGCCAGCAGTGAAGTAGGGCAGGGACGGACCGGGGAGCTGTTTTTT
few	TRBV11-2	TRBJ2-7	TRBD1	CASSPDRGPYEQYF	TGTGCCAGCAGCCCTGACAGGGGGCCTTACGAGCAGTACTTC